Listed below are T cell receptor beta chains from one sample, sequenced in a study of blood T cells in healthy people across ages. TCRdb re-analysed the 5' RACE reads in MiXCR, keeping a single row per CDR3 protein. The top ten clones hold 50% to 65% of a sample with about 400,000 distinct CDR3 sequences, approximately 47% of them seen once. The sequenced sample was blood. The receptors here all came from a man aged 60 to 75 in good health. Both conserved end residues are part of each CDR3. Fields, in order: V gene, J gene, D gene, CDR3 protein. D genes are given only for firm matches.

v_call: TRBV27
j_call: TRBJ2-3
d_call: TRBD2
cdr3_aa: CASKNQRGTDTQYF

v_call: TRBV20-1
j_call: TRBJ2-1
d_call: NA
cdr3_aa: CSASRAELSSYNEQFF

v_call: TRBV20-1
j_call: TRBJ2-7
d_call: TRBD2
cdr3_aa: CSARDIGTSGRSYEQYF

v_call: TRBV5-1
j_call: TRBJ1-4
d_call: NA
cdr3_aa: CASSWGTNEKLFF

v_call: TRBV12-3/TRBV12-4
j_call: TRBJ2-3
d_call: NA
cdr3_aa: CASSLDLSSLQYF

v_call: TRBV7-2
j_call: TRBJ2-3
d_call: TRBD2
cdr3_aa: CASSLSAGGLDTQYF

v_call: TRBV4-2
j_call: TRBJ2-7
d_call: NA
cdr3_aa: CASSGGPSAPPYF

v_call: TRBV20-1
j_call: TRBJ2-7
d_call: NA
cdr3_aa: CSARVSSGEQYF

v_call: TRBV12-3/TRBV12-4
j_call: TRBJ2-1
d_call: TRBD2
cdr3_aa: CASTHSGGRYEQFF

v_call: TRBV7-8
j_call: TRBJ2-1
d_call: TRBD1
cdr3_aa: CASSFLQGTEQFF

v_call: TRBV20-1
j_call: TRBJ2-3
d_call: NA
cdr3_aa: CSASFFTETNPDTQYF

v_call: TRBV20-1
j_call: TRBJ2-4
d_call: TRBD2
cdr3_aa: CSARRLAGGTFGNIQYF

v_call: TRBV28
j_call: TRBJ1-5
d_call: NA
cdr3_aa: CASRLRVTNQPQHF

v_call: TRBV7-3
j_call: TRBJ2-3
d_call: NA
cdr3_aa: CASNPPSGDTQYF

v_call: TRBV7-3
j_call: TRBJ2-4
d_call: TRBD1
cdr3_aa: CASSSGQGPGYNIQYF

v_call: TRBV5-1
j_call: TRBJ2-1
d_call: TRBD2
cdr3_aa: CASGLDNEQFF

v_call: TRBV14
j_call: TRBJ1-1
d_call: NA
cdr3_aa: CASSQDSGWNTEAFF

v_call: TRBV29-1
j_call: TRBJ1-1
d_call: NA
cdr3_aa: CSTGRNTEAFF

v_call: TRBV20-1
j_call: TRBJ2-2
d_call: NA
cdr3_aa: CSARDRRGRDTGELFF

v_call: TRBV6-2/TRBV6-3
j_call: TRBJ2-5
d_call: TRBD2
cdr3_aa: CASSPGTSGRETQYF

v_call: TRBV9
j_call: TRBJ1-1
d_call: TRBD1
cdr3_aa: CASSPGQPSTEAFF

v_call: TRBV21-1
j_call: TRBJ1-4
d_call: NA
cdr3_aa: CASSGRQGAIEKLFF

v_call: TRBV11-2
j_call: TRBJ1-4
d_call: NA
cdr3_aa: CASSTRDRRLNEKLFF

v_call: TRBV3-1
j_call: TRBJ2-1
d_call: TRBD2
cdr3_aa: CASSTPGLAGYNEQFF

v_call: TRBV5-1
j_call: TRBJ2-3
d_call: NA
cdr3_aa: CASSLEGTSNPDTQYF

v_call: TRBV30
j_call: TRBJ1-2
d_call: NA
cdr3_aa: CAWKGDGYGYTF

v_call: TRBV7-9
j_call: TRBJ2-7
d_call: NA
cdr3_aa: CASSGSFPRQPEQYF

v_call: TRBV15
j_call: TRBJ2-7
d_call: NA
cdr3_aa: CATSRLDEQYF

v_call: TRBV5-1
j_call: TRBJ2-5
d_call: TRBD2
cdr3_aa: CASSPTSGPQETQYF

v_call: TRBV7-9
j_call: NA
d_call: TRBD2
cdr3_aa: CASSPGTSGGSYNEQYF

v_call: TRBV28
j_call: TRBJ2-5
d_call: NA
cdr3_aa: CASSPLNSRGYQGETQYF

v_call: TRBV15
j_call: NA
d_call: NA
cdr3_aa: CATSRDLGLSSYNEQYF

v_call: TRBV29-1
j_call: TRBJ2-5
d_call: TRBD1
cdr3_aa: CSVDIRQGPGGEQYF

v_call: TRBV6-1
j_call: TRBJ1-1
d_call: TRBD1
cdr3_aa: CASGTGIENTEAFF

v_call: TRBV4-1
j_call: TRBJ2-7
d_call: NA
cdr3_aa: CASSQERASYEQYF

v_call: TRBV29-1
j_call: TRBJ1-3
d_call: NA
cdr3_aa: CSVSGSGNTIYF

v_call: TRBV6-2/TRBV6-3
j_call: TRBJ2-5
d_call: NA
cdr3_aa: CASSYELGRETQYF

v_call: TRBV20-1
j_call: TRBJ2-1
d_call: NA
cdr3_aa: CSARDSPGAYNEQFF

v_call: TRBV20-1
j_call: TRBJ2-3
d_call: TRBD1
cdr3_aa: CSAKDRVDTYHTQYF

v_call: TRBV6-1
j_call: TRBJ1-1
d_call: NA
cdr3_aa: CASSEWGQGSEAFF

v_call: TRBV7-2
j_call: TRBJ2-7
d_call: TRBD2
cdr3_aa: CASTLTPGLVYEQYF

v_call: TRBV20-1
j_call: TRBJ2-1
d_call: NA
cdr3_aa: CSAPGPNLNEQFF

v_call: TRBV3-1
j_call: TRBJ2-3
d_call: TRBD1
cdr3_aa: CASSPRGRGGTQYF

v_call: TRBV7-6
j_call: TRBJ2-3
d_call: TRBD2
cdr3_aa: CASSPAGPGGDTQYF

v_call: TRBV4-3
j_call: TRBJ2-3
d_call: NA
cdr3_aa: CASSQDWNPSTDTQYF

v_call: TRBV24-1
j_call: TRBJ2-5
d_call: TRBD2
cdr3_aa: CATSDRTRTSGSKGETQYF

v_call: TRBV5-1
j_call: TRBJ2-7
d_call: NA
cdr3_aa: CASSGDSYEQYF

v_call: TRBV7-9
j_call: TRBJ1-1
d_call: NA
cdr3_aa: CASSPRGVMNTEAFF

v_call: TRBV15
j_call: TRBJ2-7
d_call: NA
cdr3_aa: CATSRDFGNEQYF

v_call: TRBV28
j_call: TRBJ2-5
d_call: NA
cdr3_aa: CASTRRQYQGTQYF

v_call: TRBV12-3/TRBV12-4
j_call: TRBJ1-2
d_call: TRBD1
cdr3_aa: CASSPAGTGYGYTF

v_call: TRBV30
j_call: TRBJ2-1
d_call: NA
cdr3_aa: CAWREYNEQFF

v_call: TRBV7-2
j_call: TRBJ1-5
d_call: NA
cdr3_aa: CASNTGWTDQPQHF